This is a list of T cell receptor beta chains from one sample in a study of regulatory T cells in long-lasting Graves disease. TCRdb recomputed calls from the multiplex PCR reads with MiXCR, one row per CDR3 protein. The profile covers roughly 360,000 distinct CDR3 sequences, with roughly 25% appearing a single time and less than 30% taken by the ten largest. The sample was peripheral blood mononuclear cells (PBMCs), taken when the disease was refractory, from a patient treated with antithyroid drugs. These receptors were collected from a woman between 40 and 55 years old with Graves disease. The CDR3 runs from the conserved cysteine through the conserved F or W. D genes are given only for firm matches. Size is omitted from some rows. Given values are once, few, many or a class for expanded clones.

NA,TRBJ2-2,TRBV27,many,CASSLSGSGELFF,TGTGCCAGCAGTTTATCAGGATCCGGGGAGCTGTTTTTT
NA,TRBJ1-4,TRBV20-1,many,CSATGGDNEKLFF,TGCAGTGCGACGGGGGGAGATAATGAAAAACTGTTTTTT
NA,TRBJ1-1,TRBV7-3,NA,CASSLMEGAEAFF,TGTGCCAGCAGCTTAATGGAGGGGGCTGAAGCTTTCTTT
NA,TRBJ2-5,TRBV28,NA,CASRPTRKETQYF,TGTGCCAGCAGGCCCACAAGAAAAGAGACCCAGTACTTC
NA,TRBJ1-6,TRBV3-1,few,CASSQLRDALPPLHF,TGTGCCAGCAGCCAATTACGGGATGCGCTGCCACCCCTCCACTTT
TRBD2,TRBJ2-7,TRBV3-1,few,CASSLAGPIYEQYF,TGTGCCAGCAGTCTAGCGGGGCCGATTTACGAGCAGTACTTC
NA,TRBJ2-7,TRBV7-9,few,CASSQDREGEQYF,TGTGCCAGCAGCCAGGACAGGGAGGGCGAGCAGTACTTC
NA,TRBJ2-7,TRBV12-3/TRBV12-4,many,CASSGGGTATYEQYF,TGTGCCAGCAGCGGAGGGGGGACAGCAACCTACGAGCAGTACTTC
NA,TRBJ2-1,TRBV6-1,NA,CASSIKGGGSKNEQFF,TGTGCCAGCAGTATTAAGGGGGGCGGGAGTAAAAATGAGCAGTTCTTC
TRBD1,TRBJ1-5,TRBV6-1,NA,CASSRGHSQPQHF,TGTGCCTCTTCAAGGGGGCACAGTCAGCCCCAGCATTTT
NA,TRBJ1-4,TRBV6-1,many,CASRRATRTTNEKLFF,TGTGCCAGCAGAAGGGCAACCCGGACAACTAATGAAAAACTGTTTTTT
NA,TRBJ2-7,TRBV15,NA,CATSREGSKQYF,TGTGCCACCAGCAGAGAAGGTAGCAAGCAGTACTTC
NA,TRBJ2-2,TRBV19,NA,CASSIQGTAGELFF,TGTGCCAGTAGTATACAGGGGACGGCCGGGGAGCTGTTTTTT
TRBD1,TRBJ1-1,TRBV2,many,CASGGQLTEAFF,TGTGCCAGCGGGGGACAGCTGACTGAAGCTTTCTTT
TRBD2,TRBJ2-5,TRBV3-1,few,CASSRPGLARETQYF,TGTGCCAGCAGCCGACCTGGACTAGCCCGGGAGACCCAGTACTTC
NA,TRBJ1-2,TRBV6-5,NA,CASSYGGANYGYTF,TGTGCCAGCAGTTATGGGGGAGCTAACTATGGCTACACCTTC
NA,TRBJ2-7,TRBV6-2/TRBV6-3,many,CASSRAEGLGGYEQYF,TGTGCCAGCAGCCGCGCTGAGGGGCTGGGGGGCTACGAGCAGTACTTC
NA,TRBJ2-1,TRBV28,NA,CASSLRLPYNEQFF,TGTGCCAGCAGTTTGAGACTACCATACAATGAGCAGTTCTTC
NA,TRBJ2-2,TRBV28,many,CASTSLVYSTNTGELFF,TGTGCCAGCACCTCCCTTGTGTACAGTACGAACACCGGGGAGCTGTTTTTT
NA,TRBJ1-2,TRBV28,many,CASRDPSGAYGYTF,TGTGCCAGCAGAGATCCTTCAGGTGCCTATGGCTACACCTTC
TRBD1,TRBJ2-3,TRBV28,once,CASSFVTATGGGGADTRYF,TGTGCCAGCAGTTTTGTGACGGCAACAGGGGGCGGCGGAGCAGATACGCGGTATTTT
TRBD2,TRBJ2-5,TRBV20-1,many,CSARDLRLAVETQYF,TGCAGTGCTAGAGATCTAAGACTAGCAGTGGAGACCCAGTACTTC
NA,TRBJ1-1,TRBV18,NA,CASSRDHMNTEAFF,TGTGCCAGCTCACGTGACCACATGAACACTGAAGCTTTCTTT
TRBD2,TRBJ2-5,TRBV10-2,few,CASSLEQAGGGETQYF,TGCGCCAGCAGCCTCGAACAAGCGGGAGGGGGAGAGACCCAGTACTTC
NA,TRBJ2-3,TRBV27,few,CASSRKETDTQYF,TGTGCCAGCAGTCGGAAGGAGACAGATACGCAGTATTTT
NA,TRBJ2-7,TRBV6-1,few,CASSRGTGKGLYEQYF,TGTGCCAGCAGTAGGGGAACAGGGAAGGGACTCTACGAGCAGTACTTC
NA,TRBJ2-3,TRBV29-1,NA,CSVEAAFKGDTQYF,TGCAGCGTTGAAGCGGCCTTTAAGGGGGATACGCAGTATTTT
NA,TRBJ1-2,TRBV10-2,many,CASSELRTANYGYTF,TGCGCCAGCAGTGAGTTGAGGACAGCTAACTATGGCTACACCTTC
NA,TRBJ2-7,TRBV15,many,CATSREGSSYEQYF,TGTGCCACCAGCAGAGAAGGCAGCTCCTACGAGCAGTACTTC
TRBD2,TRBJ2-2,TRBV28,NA,CASFAGGRIGLFF,TGTGCCAGCTTCGCGGGAGGGCGCATTGGGCTGTTTTTT
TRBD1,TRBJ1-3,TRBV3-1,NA,CASSQDRPNSGNTIYF,TGTGCCAGCAGCCAGGACAGGCCCAACTCTGGAAACACCATATATTTT
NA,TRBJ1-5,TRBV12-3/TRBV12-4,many,CASSFPDQPQHF,TGTGCCAGCAGTTTCCCGGATCAGCCCCAGCATTTT
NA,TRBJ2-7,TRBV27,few,CASTLEGLVSYEQYF,TGTGCCAGCACCTTAGAGGGTTTGGTTAGCTACGAGCAGTACTTC
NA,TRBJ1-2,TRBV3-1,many,CASSQESGVYGYTF,TGTGCCAGCAGCCAAGAGTCGGGGGTCTATGGCTACACCTTC
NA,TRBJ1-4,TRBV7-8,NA,CASSLGRTVATNEKLFF,TGTGCCAGCAGCTTAGGCAGGACAGTCGCGACTAATGAAAAACTGTTTTTT
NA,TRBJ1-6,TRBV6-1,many,CASSSDGGFSPLHF,TGTGCCAGCAGCTCTGACGGAGGATTTTCACCCCTCCACTTT
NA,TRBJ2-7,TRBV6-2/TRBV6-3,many,CASSYSSGGTYEQYF,TGTGCCAGCAGTTACTCATCCGGGGGAACCTACGAGCAGTACTTC
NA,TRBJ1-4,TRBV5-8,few,CASSLGRHEKLFF,TGTGCCAGCAGCTTAGGACGTCATGAAAAACTGTTTTTT
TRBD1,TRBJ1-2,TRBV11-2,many,CASSSFGQGDGYTF,TGTGCCAGCAGCTCATTTGGACAGGGGGATGGCTACACCTTC
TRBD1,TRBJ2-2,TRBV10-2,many,CASCEGDRVVAGELFF,TGCGCCAGCTGTGAAGGAGACAGGGTGGTCGCCGGGGAGCTGTTTTTT
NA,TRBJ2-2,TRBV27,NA,CASSLSSLLGVGPGELFF,TGTGCCAGCAGTTTATCGTCCCTCCTAGGGGTGGGTCCCGGGGAGCTGTTTTTT
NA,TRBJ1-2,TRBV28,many,CASSKSTGGYTF,TGTGCCAGCAGTAAATCGACGGGTGGCTACACCTTC
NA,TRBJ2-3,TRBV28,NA,CASLSTDTQYF,TGTGCCAGCTTGAGCACAGATACGCAGTATTTT
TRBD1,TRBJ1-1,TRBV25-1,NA,CASIRGQGTEAFF,TGTGCCAGCATAAGGGGACAGGGCACTGAAGCTTTCTTT
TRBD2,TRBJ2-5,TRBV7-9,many,CASGTSVFKWGETQYF,TGTGCCAGCGGGACTAGTGTTTTCAAGTGGGGGGAGACCCAGTACTTC
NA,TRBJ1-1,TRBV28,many,CASSAPLRGLNTEAFF,TGTGCCAGCAGTGCTCCACTCAGGGGTTTGAACACTGAAGCTTTCTTT
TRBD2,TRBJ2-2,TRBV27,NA,CASRLAGGQNTGELFF,TGTGCCAGCAGACTAGCGGGAGGTCAGAACACCGGGGAGCTGTTTTTT
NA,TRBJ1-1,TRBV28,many,CASSLPPTGMNTEAFF,TGTGCCAGCAGTTTACCGCCCACCGGGATGAACACTGAAGCTTTCTTT
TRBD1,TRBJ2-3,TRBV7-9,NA,CASSLARTGAFTDTQYF,TGTGCCAGCAGCTTAGCCCGGACAGGGGCGTTCACAGATACGCAGTATTTT
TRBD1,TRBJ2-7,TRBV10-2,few,CASSKLGQGYEQYF,TGCGCCAGCAGTAAACTAGGACAGGGGTACGAGCAGTACTTC
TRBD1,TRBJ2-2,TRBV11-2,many,CASSPRDRTGELFF,TGTGCCAGCAGCCCTAGGGACAGGACCGGGGAGCTGTTTTTT
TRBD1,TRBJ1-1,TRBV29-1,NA,CSVAGQGSPEAFF,TGCAGCGTTGCGGGACAGGGAAGCCCTGAAGCTTTCTTT
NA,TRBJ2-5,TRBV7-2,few,CASSLKSIGVYQETQYF,TGTGCCAGCAGCTTAAAATCCATCGGAGTGTACCAAGAGACCCAGTACTTC
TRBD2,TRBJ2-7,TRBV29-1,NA,CSVVSGSYYEQYF,TGCAGCGTTGTAAGCGGGAGTTACTACGAGCAGTACTTC